The 27 T cell receptor beta chains below all came from one sample that was sequenced in a study of CD8+ T cells in alopecia areata. After isolation, RNA underwent reverse transcription to generate cDNA as the sequencing template. Only in-frame clones appear in the TCRdb table, and some are missing; sequencing was by immunoSEQ multiplex PCR. Altogether some 130,000 clones are present, around 49% being singletons, with the ten largest covering roughly a sixth. The material sequenced was CD8+ T cells sorted from blood, taken at week 0. These receptors all come from a human donor with alopecia areata.

This chain's CDR3 is CASSFLRSIERQYF. CDR3 nucleotides: TGTGCCAGCAGTTTCCTCCGGTCCATCGAGCGGCAGTACTTC. This chain connects TRBV27 to TRBJ2-7; no firm D call. Trimming removed 3 bases from V and 9 bases from J, with 18 bases in between. Germline V gene data show CDR1 as MNHEY and CDR2 as SMNVEV (reference sequence). This CDR3 comprises 14 residues.

This chain's CDR3 is CAISRQWANYGYTF. For the CDR3, the DNA is TGTGCCATCAGTAGACAGTGGGCTAACTATGGCTACACCTTC. The J gene is TRBJ1-2, the V gene TRBV10-3, with D perhaps TRBD1 (5 bases). Germline CDR1 is ENHRY and CDR2 is SYGVKD. The V end was cut by 5 bases, the J end by 0 bases, with 10 bases between. CDR3 length equals 14 residues.

The rearrangement uses TRBV5-8 and TRBJ1-5, with a tentative D call TRBD1 (6 bases). Germline V gives CDR1 SGHTS, CDR2 YDEGEE. The V end was cut by 3 bases, the J end by 4 bases, with 11 bases between. The CDR3 length is 14 residues. CDR3 coding DNA: TGTGCCAGCAGCTCACAGGGTTGGAATCAGCCCCAGCATTTT. As protein: CASSSQGWNQPQHF.

The CDR3 DNA reads as TGTGCCAGCAGCCCCCTGGACAGACGCCAAGAGACCCAGTACTTC. It encodes CASSPLDRRQETQYF. The gene calls are TRBV7-9 and TRBJ2-5; D perhaps matches TRBD1 (6 bases). Germline CDR1 is SEHNR and CDR2 is FQNEAQ (reference sequence). With 5 bases removed from V and 1 base from J, the gap between germline ends came to 14 bases. The CDR3 consists of 15 residues.

The V and J genes are TRBV29-1 and TRBJ2-3; 7 bases are a match to TRBD2. Germline assignment: CDR1 SQVTM and CDR2 ANQGSEA. The junction had 11 bases not matched to a gene; V was cut back by 3 bases and J by 14 bases. The CDR3 consists of 12 residues. The CDR3 region is CSVEGSGPHVYF. The CDR3, as DNA: TGCAGCGTTGAGGGTAGCGGGCCCCATGTGTATTTT.

Note on this clone: Within the sample, other DNA sequences also encode this same CDR3. V is TRBV6-5 and J is TRBJ1-6; D call uncertain. The germline V gene has CDR1 MNHEY and CDR2 SVGAGI. Trimming took 5 bases from V and 6 from J, leaving 5 bases between them. This CDR3 is 12 amino acids long. CDR3 coding DNA: TGTGCCAGCAGTACTACTAATTCACCCCTCCACTTT. This codes for CASSTTNSPLHF.

This clone showed up just a few times. The gene calls are TRBV7-9 and TRBJ2-3; D may be TRBD2 (6 bases). Germline CDR1 is SEHNR and CDR2 is FQNEAQ (reference sequence). Trimming removed 5 bases at V and 0 bases at J, with 15 bases between. CDR3 size: 16 residues. CDR3 coding DNA: TGTGCCAGCAGCGGAACGGGACTTACTAGCACAGATACGCAGTATTTT. Its protein product is CASSGTGLTSTDTQYF.

DNA for the CDR3: TGTGCCAGCAGTGAAATAAGTAGCAATCAGCCCCAGCATTTT. Residues: CASSEISSNQPQHF. The rearrangement uses TRBV25-1 and TRBJ1-5, with D unclear. Trimming pared 2 bases from V and 0 bases from J, leaving 5 bases between. The CDR3 consists of 14 residues. CDR1 and CDR2 from the germline V gene are MGHDK and SYGVNS.

The chain links TRBV27 to TRBJ2-1; 7 bases match TRBD1. V shed 3 bases, J shed 2 bases, and the junction held 1 base outside the gene matches. The CDR3 covers 14 residues. CDR1 and CDR2 (germline): MNHEY, SMNVEV (reference sequence). The CDR3 reads CASSFGTAYNEQFF. In nucleotides, the CDR3 is TGTGCCAGCAGTTTTGGGACAGCCTACAATGAGCAGTTCTTC.

V is TRBV4-2 and J is TRBJ2-3, with a weak D call TRBD2 (6 bases). Germline V gene data show CDR1 as LGHNA and CDR2 as YNFKEQ. Trimming shortened V by 0 bases and J by 0 bases, and 13 bases separated the two germline ends. There are 17 residues in the CDR3. The CDR3 reads CASSQDRSSESTDTQYF. As DNA, the CDR3 is TGTGCCAGCAGCCAAGATCGTTCTAGCGAGAGCACAGATACGCAGTATTTT.

This chain uses TRBV7-9 with TRBJ1-1, with unresolved D. CDR1 is SEHNR, CDR2 FQNEAQ, per germline (reference sequence). The V and J ends lost 4 bases and 1 base respectively, with 13 bases between them. This CDR3 spans 15 amino acids. CDR3 residues: CASSSTGLWNTEAFF. The CDR3 nucleotides are TGTGCCAGCAGCTCCACGGGGTTATGGAACACTGAAGCTTTCTTT.

CDR3 amino acids: CASSLEGSNQPQHF. CDR3 nucleotide sequence: TGTGCCAGCAGTTTAGAGGGTAGCAATCAGCCCCAGCATTTT. The rearrangement links TRBV6-5 to TRBJ1-5, with unresolved D. The CDR3 has 14 amino acids. V lost 4 bases and J lost 0, with 7 bases in between. Germline V gene data show CDR1 as MNHEY and CDR2 as SVGAGI.

The rearrangement links TRBV29-1 to TRBJ2-7; possible D gene TRBD2, 5 bases. Germline CDR1 is SQVTM and CDR2 is ANQGSEA. The germline V and J ends were trimmed by 3 bases and 0 bases, with 9 bases remaining between them. CDR3 length: 13 residues. Here the CDR3 reads CSVEAGDSYEQYF. CDR3 sequence (DNA): TGCAGCGTTGAGGCGGGTGACTCCTACGAGCAGTACTTC.

The table lists this clone with many counts. The chain joins TRBV11-2 to TRBJ1-1; 7 bases match TRBD1. Trimming took 0 bases from V and 5 from J; bases not matched to a gene: 15. Germline assignment: CDR1 SGHAT and CDR2 FQNNGV. The CDR3 runs to 18 residues. The CDR3 sequence is CASSLEVWQGDVWTEAFF. CDR3 nucleotide sequence: TGTGCCAGCAGCTTAGAGGTTTGGCAGGGGGACGTTTGGACTGAAGCTTTCTTT.

This clone was seen more than once but under ten times. DNA for the CDR3: TGTGCCAGCAGCCCGATAACAGGGATCGGCACAGATACGCAGTATTTT. Translation gives CASSPITGIGTDTQYF. The chain uses TRBV7-9 and TRBJ2-3; D perhaps matches TRBD1 (6 bases). The CDR3 extends over 16 amino acids. V dropped 5 bases and J dropped 1 base, with 16 bases sitting between them. The V gene's germline CDR1 is SEHNR and CDR2 FQNEAQ (reference sequence).

V and J are TRBV2 and TRBJ2-3, with D uncertain. The V and J ends lost 8 bases and 4 bases respectively, with 22 bases between them. Germline loops: CDR1 SNHLY, CDR2 FYNNEI. This CDR3 is built from 16 residues. CDR3 residues: CASVEIALPPADTQYF. CDR3 nucleotides: TGTGCCAGCGTTGAAATTGCCTTACCACCCGCAGATACGCAGTATTTT.

This chain links TRBV29-1 with TRBJ2-3, with 8 bases that match TRBD2. The V gene end was trimmed by 3 bases and the J gene end by 6 bases; junction bases not matched to a gene: 5. There are 13 residues in the CDR3. CDR1 and CDR2 from the germline V gene are SQVTM and ANQGSEA. The CDR3 region is CSVDGGAKDTQYF. Here the CDR3 DNA reads TGCAGCGTTGACGGGGGGGCAAAGGATACGCAGTATTTT.

In this sample, this clone turned up a few times. The chain joins TRBV6-5 to TRBJ2-7; 7 bases are shared with TRBD1. This CDR3 comprises 15 residues. Looked up from germline, CDR1 is MNHEY and CDR2 is SVGAGI. After removal of 6 bases from V and 3 bases from J, the junction contained 11 bases not matched to a gene. In nucleotides, the CDR3 is TGTGCCAGCAGCCTCCAGTTGGACAGGATCTACGAGCAGTACTTC. This gives the protein CASSLQLDRIYEQYF.

V is TRBV27 and J is TRBJ1-1; D may be TRBD1 (5 bases). Trimming took off 1 base at V and 0 bases at J, with 21 bases between the two ends. CDR1 is MNHEY, CDR2 SMNVEV, per germline (reference sequence). The CDR3 contains 19 residues. For the CDR3, the DNA is TGTGCCAGCAGTTTATATGGCGAGGGGCCTGGGGTCATGAACACTGAAGCTTTCTTT. It specifies CASSLYGEGPGVMNTEAFF.

The chain is built from TRBV14 and TRBJ2-1; D uncertain. V lost 0 bases and J 5 bases, leaving 14 bases between the germline ends. The germline V gene has CDR1 SGHDN and CDR2 FVKESK. The CDR3 sequence is 16 residues long. The CDR3 DNA reads TGTGCCAGCAGCCAAGATGGCCCGCCGGACCACAATGAGCAGTTCTTC. It yields the protein CASSQDGPPDHNEQFF.

The rearrangement joins TRBV7-2 to TRBJ1-1; D is perhaps TRBD1 (6 bases). The V gene lost 5 bases and the J gene lost 6 bases, with 13 bases spanning the gap. The CDR3 is made up of 13 amino acids. Germline CDR1 reads SGHTA; CDR2 reads FQGNSA. The CDR3 region has the DNA TGTGCCAGCAGCCCCGTTGAGGGGGCTGAAGCTTTCTTT. Its translation is CASSPVEGAEAFF.

This clone was seen more than once but under ten times. The gene calls are TRBV7-9 and TRBJ2-5; the D is unclear. Germline V gene lookup returns CDR1 SEHNR and CDR2 FQNEAQ (reference sequence). Trimming stripped 2 bases from V and 3 bases from J, with 4 bases between. The CDR3 is made up of 12 amino acids. CDR3 DNA: TGTGCCAGCAGCTTAAAAGAAGAGACCCAGTACTTC. It yields the protein CASSLKEETQYF.

This clone was seen a few times. The rearrangement uses TRBV4-1 and TRBJ2-1; D possibly corresponds to TRBD2 (5 bases). Germline lookup yields CDR1 MGHRA and CDR2 YSYEKL. The germline V and J ends were trimmed by 8 bases and 2 bases, with 13 bases remaining between them. The CDR3 runs 14 residues. In nucleotides, the CDR3 is TGCGCCAGCGCCGACGAGGGTCCCTACAATGAGCAGTTCTTC. It is translated as CASADEGPYNEQFF.

This chain joins TRBV27 and TRBJ1-2; tentative D call: TRBD1 (5 bases). Germline V gene lookup returns CDR1 MNHEY and CDR2 SMNVEV (reference sequence). Trimming took off 3 bases at V and 5 bases at J, with 10 bases between the two ends. The CDR3 has 13 residues. The CDR3 spells CASSLTAGYGYTF. CDR3 sequence (DNA): TGTGCCAGCAGTTTGACAGCGGGTTATGGCTACACCTTC.

This rearrangement joins TRBV5-1 to TRBJ2-1; TRBD2 matches 12 bases. The CDR3 is 19 residues long. Germline V gene data show CDR1 as SGHRS and CDR2 as YFSETQ. V trimming: 4 bases; J trimming: 0 bases; junction bases outside the gene matches: 11. CDR3 region: CASSAPLAGGLSSYNEQFF. CDR3 bases: TGCGCCAGCAGCGCCCCACTAGCGGGGGGCCTAAGCTCCTACAATGAGCAGTTCTTC.

This clone was picked up one time. The chain employs TRBV6-5 and TRBJ2-7; D possibly corresponds to TRBD1 (6 bases). This CDR3 is 13 amino acids long. Germline V gene sequence: CDR1 MNHEY, CDR2 SVGAGI. Trimming cost V 5 bases and J 2 bases, with 10 bases left between them. The CDR3 region is CASSPGQPYEQYF. In DNA form, the CDR3 reads TGTGCCAGCAGTCCTGGACAGCCCTACGAGCAGTACTTC.

The rearrangement joins TRBV4-1 to TRBJ2-5; no firm D call. Germline CDR1 and CDR2: MGHRA and YSYEKL. This CDR3 is 13 amino acids long. Trimming took off 4 bases at V and 5 bases at J, with 11 bases between the two ends. CDR3 nucleotides: TGCGCCAGCAGCCCGCGACTCGGGGAGACCCAGTACTTC. It specifies CASSPRLGETQYF.